In its sample, the clone carrying this T cell receptor beta chain was seen a few times. Its antigen is currently unknown. Using a J-beta primer mix together with a sample-barcoded 5' primer, a second PCR was run for roughly 6 to 12 cycles. TCRdb redid the calling of the 5' RACE reads with MiXCR, one entry per CDR3 protein. This table has roughly 930,000 distinct CDR3 sequences, around 48% appearing once. The CDR3 has 14 residues. Germline CDR1 is LGHDT and CDR2 is YNNKEL (reference sequence). V was trimmed by 4 bases and J by 1 base, leaving 10 bases between them. The authors drew 8.5 to 10 milliliters of peripheral blood from each donor. This sample was included in a study of blood T cells in healthy people across ages. Whole-study results and caveats: Naive T cell percentage showed a strong correlation with TCR beta diversity. Fewer expanded clones and more diversity marked long-lived versus aged donors.

The material sequenced was blood. This TCR came from a man aged 30 to 45 in good health. This sequence joins TRBV3-1 and TRBJ1-2; D is possibly TRBD1 (6 bases). The CDR3 DNA reads TGTGCCAGCAGCCCCCCGGACAGTAACTATGGCTACACCTTC. It encodes CASSPPDSNYGYTF.